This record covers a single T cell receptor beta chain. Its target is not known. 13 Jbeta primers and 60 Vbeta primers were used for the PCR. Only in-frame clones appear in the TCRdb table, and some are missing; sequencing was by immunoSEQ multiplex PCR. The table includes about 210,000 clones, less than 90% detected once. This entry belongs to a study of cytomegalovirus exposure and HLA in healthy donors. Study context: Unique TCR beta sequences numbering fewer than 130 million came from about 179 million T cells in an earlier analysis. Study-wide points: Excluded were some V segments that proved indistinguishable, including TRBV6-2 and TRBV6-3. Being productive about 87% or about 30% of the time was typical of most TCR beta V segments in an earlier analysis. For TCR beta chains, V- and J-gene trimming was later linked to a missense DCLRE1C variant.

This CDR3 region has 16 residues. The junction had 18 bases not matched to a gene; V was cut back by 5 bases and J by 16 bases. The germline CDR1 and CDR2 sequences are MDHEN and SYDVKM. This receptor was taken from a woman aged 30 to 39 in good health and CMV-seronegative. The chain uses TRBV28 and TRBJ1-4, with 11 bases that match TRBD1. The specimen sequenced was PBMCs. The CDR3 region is CASSRPGTGGVRPSFF. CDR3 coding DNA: TGTGCCAGCAGTCGCCCTGGGACAGGGGGAGTTCGTCCATCGTTTTTT.